Given below is one T cell receptor (beta chain) in context. Per germline, CDR1 SNHLY and CDR2 FYNNEI. This CDR3 spans 14 amino acids. Germline trimming cut 7 bases from V and 8 bases from J; bases unmatched to any gene: 9. This entry belongs to a study of T cells in Graves' hyperthyroidism and ophthalmopathy. RNA transcripts provided the source from which TCR beta CDR3 regions were amplified. HTBI primers were used for first-round RT-PCR of the TCR CDR3. MiXCR, applied by TCRdb to the multiplex PCR reads, yields one record per CDR3 protein. The sample lists 150,000 or so distinct CDR3 sequences, approximately 20% occurring once.

Material for sequencing was blood. The TCR comes from a woman in her fifties or sixties with Graves' hyperthyroidism that later progressed to Graves' ophthalmopathy. This chain links TRBV2 with TRBJ2-2, with 8 nucleotides matching TRBD1. This CDR3 reads CASKDRVTSGELFF. CDR3 coding DNA: TGTGCCAGCAAGGACAGGGTGACGTCGGGGGAGCTGTTTTTT.